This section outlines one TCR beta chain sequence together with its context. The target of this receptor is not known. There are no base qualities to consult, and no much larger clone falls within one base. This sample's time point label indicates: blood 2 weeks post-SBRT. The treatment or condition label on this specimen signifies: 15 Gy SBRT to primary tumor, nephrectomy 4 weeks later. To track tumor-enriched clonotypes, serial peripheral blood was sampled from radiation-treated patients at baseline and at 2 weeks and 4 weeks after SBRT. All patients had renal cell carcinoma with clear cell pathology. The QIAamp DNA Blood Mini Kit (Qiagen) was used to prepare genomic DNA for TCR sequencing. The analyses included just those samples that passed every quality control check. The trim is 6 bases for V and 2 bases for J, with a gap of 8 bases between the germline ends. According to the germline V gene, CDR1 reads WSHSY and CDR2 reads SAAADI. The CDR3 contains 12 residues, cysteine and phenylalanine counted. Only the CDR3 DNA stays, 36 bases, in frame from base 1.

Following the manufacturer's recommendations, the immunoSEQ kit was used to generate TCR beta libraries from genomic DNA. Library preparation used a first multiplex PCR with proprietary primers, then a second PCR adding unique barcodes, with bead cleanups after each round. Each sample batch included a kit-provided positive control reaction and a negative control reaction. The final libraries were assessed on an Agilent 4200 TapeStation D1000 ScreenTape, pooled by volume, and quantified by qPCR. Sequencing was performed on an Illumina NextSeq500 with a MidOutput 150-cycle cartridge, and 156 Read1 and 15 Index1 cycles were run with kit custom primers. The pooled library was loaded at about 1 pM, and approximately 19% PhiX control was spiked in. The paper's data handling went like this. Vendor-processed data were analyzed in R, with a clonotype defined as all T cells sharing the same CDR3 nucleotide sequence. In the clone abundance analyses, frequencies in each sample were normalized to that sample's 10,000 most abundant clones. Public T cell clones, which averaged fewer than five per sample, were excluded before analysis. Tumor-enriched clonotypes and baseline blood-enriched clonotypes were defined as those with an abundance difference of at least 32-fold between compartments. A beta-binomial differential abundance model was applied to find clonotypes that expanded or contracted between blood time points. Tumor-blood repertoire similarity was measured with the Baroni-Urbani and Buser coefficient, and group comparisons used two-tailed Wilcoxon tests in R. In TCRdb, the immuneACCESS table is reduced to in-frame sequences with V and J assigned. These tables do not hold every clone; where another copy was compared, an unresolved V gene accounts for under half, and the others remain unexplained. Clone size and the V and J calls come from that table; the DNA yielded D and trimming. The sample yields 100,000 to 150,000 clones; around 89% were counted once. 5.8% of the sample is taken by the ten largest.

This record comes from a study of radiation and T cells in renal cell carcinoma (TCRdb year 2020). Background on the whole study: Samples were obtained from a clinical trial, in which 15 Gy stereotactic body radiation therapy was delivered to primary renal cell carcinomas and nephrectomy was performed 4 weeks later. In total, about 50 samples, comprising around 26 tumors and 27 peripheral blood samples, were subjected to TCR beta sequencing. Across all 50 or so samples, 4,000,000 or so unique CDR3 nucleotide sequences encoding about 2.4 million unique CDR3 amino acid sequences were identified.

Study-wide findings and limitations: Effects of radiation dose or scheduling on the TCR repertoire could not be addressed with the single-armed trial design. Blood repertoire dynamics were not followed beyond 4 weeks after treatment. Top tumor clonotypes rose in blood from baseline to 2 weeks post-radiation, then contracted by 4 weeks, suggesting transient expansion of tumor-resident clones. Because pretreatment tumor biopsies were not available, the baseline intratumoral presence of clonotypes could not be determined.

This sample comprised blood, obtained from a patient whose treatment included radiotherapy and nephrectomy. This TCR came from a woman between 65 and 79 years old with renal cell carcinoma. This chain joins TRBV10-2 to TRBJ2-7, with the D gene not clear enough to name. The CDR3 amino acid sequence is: CASSPRAYEQYF. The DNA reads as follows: TGCGCCAGCAGCCCTAGGGCCTACGAGCAGTACTTC.